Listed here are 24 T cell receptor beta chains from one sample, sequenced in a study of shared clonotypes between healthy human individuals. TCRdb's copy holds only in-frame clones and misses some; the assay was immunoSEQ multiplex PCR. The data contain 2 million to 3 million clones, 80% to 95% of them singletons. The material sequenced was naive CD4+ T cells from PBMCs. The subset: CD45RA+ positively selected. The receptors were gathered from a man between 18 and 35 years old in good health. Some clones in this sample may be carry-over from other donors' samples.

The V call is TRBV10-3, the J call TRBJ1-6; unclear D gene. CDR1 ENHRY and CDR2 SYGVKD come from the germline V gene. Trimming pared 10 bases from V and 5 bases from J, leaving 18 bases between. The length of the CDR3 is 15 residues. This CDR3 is CATGTLTANNSPLHF. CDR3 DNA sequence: TGTGCCACAGGAACCCTAACAGCAAATAATTCACCCCTCCACTTT.

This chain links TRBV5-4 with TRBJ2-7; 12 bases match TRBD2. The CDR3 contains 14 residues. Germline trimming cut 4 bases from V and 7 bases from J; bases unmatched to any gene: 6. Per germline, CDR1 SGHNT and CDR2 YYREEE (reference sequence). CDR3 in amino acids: CASSPSGRAGEQYF. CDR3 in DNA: TGTGCCAGCAGCCCTAGCGGGAGGGCCGGAGAGCAGTACTTC.

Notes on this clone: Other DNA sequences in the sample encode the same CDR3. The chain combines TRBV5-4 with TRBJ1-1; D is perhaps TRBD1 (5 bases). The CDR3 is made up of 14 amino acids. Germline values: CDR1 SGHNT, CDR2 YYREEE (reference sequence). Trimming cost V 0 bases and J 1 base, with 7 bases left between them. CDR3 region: CASSLVGGNTEAFF. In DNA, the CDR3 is TGTGCCAGCAGCTTGGTCGGGGGGAACACTGAAGCTTTCTTT. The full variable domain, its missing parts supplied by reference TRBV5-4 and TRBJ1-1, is ETGVTQSPTHLIKTRGQQVTLRCSSQSGHNTVSWYQQALGQGPQFIFQYYREEENGRGNFPPRFSGLQFPNYSSELNVNALELDDSALYLCASSLVGGNTEAFFGQGTRLTVV.

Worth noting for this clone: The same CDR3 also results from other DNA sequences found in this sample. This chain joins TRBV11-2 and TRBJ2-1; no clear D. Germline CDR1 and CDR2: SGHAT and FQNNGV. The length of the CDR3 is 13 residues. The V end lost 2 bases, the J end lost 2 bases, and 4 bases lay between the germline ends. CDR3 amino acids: CASSLFPYNEQFF. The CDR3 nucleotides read TGTGCCAGCAGCTTATTCCCCTACAATGAGCAGTTCTTC.

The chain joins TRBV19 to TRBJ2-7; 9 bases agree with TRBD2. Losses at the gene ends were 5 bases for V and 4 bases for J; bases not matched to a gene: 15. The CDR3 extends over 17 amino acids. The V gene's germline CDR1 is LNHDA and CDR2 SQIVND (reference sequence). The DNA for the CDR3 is TGTGCCAGTAGTCCAAGACCATACGCGGGAGGGACATACGAGCAGTACTTC. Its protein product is CASSPRPYAGGTYEQYF.

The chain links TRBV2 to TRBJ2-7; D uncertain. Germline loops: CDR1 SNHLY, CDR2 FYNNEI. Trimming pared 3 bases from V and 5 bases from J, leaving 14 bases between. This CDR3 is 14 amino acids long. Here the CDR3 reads CASSDRRVSDEQYF. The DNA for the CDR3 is TGTGCCAGCAGTGATAGAAGGGTTTCGGACGAGCAGTACTTC.

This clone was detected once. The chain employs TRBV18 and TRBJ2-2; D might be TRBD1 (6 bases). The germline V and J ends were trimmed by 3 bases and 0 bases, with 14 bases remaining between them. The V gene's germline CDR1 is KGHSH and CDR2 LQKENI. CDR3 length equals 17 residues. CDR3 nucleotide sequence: TGTGCCAGCTCACCGCTTCAGGGGAGAGCGAACACCGGGGAGCTGTTTTTT. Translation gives CASSPLQGRANTGELFF. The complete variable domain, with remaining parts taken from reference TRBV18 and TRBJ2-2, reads NAGVMQNPRHLVRRRGQEARLRCSPMKGHSHVYWYRQLPEEGLKFMVYLQKENIIDESGMPKERFSAEFPKEGPSILRIQQVVRGDSAAYFCASSPLQGRANTGELFFGEGSRLTVL.

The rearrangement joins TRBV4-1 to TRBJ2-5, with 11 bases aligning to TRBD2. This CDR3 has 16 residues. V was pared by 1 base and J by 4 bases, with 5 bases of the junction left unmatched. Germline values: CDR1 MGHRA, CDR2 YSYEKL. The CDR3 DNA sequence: TGCGCCAGCAGCCAAGGTCTAGCGGGAGGTCCAGAGACCCAGTACTTC. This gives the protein CASSQGLAGGPETQYF.

The CDR3 coding sequence is TGTGCCTGGAGTTCTAGCGATGAGCAGTTCTTC. Its protein product is CAWSSSDEQFF. The rearrangement uses TRBV30 and TRBJ2-1; the D gene is possibly TRBD2 (6 bases). Deletions cut 2 bases from V and 8 bases from J, with 7 bases between. The germline gives CDR1 GTSNPN, CDR2 SVGIG (reference sequence). The CDR3 extends over 11 amino acids.

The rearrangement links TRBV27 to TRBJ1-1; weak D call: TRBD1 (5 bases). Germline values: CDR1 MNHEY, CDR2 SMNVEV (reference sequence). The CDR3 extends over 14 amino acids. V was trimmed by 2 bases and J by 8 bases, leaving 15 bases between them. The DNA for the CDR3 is TGTGCCAGCAGTTTAGGGGGTAAGGGCACCGAAGCTTTCTTT. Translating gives CASSLGGKGTEAFF.

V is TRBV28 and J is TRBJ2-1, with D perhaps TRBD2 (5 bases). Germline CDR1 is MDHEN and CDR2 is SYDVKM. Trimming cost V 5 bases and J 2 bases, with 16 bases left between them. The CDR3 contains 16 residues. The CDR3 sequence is CASSDLRADTYNEQFF. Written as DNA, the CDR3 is TGTGCCAGCAGTGACCTCCGAGCGGATACCTACAATGAGCAGTTCTTC.

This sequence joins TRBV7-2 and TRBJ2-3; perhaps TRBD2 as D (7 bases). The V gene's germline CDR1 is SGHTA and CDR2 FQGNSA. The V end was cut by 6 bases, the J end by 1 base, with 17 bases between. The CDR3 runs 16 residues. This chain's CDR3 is CASRILGGPGTDTQYF. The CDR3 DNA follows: TGTGCCAGCAGGATCCTCGGGGGGCCGGGCACAGATACGCAGTATTTT.

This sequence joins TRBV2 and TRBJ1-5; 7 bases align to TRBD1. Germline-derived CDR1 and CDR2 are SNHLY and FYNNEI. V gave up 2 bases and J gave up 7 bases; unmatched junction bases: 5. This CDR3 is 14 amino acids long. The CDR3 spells CASSERDSRQPQHF. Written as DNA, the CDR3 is TGTGCCAGCAGTGAAAGGGACAGCAGGCAGCCCCAGCATTTT.

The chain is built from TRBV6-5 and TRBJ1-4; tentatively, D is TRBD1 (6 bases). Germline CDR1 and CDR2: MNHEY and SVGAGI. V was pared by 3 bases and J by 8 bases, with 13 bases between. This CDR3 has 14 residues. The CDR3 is CASSYRGGIEKLFF. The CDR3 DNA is TGTGCCAGCAGTTATAGGGGGGGAATCGAAAAACTGTTTTTT.

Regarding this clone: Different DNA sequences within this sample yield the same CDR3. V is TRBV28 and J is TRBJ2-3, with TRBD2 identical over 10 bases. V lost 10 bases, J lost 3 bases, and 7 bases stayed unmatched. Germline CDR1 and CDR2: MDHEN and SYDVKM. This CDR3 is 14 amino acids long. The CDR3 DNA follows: TGTGCCACCCTAGCGGGGGACGGGACAGATACGCAGTATTTT. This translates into CATLAGDGTDTQYF.

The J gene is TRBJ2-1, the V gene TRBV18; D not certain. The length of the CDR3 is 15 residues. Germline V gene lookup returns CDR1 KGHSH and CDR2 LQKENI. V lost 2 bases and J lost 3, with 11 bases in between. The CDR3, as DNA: TGTGCCAGCTCACCAGCAGGATCCGACTACAATGAGCAGTTCTTC. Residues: CASSPAGSDYNEQFF.

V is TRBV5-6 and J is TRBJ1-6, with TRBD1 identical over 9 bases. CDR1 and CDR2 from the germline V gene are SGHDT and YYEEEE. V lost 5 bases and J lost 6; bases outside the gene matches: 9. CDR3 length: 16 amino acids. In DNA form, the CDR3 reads TGTGCCAGCAGAATGACCGGGACAGGGACTAATTCACCCCTCCACTTT. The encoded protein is CASRMTGTGTNSPLHF.

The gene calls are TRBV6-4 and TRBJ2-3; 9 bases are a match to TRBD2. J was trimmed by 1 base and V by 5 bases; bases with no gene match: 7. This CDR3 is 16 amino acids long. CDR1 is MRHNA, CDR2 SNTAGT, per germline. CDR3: CASSYKREARTDTQYF. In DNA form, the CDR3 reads TGTGCCAGCAGTTACAAGCGGGAGGCCCGCACAGATACGCAGTATTTT.

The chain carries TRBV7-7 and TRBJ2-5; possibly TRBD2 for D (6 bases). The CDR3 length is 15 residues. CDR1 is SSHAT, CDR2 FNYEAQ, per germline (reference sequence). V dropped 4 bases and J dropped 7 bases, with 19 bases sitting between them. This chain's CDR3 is CASSSTSIPLGTQYF. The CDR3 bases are TGTGCCAGCAGCTCGACTAGTATTCCGTTGGGGACCCAGTACTTC.

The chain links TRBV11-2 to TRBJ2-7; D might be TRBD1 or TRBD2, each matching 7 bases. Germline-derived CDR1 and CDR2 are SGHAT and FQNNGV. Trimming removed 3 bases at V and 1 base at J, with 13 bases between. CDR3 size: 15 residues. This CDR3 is CASSFAGGGSYEQYF. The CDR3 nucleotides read TGTGCCAGCAGCTTCGCAGGGGGGGGGTCCTACGAGCAGTACTTC.

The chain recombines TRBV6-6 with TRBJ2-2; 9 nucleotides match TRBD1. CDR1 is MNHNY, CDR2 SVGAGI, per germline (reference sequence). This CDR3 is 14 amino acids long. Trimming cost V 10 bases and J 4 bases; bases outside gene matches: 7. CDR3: CATRTGAVTGELFF. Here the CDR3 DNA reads TGTGCCACCCGGACAGGGGCGGTCACCGGGGAGCTGTTTTTT.

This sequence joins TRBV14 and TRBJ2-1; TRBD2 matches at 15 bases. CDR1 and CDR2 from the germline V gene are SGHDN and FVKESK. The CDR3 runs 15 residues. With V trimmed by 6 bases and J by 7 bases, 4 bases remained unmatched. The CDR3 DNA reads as TGTGCCAGCAGACCCGGGACTAGCGGGGGGAATGAGCAGTTCTTC. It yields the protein CASRPGTSGGNEQFF.

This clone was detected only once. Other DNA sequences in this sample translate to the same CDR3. The CDR3 region is CASSLPGSYEQYF. Here the CDR3 DNA reads TGTGCCAGCAGCTTACCGGGATCCTACGAGCAGTACTTC. The rearrangement uses TRBV7-9 and TRBJ2-7; weak D call: TRBD2 (5 bases). Germline CDR1 SEHNR, CDR2 FQNEAQ (reference sequence). V was shortened by 2 bases and J by 1 base, with 6 bases between the two germline ends. This CDR3 has 13 residues.

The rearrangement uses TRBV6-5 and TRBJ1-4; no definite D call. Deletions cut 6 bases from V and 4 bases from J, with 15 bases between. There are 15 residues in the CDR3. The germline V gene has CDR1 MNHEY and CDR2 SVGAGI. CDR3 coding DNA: TGTGCCAGCAGCCCTTTGCATACCAGTAATGAAAAACTGTTTTTT. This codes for CASSPLHTSNEKLFF.